This passage covers 26 T cell receptor beta chains from one sample sequenced in a study of T cell responses to AZD1222 COVID-19 vaccine. Profiling relied on immunoSEQ multiplex PCR, and the TCRdb table lists in-frame clones only, not all of them. The sample records nearly 90,000 clones, almost 90% being singletons. Source: peripheral blood, taken on day 0 of MenACWY control vaccination. Every receptor here comes from an adult in good health.

The rearrangement uses TRBV6-2 or TRBV6-3 and TRBJ1-1; D gene uncertain. Per germline, CDR1 MNHEY and CDR2 SVGEGT. The V and J ends lost 5 bases and 5 bases respectively, with 15 bases between them. CDR3 length equals 14 residues. CDR3 loop: CASSTGRTRTEAFF. In nucleotides, the CDR3 is TGTGCCAGCAGTACGGGAAGAACTAGGACTGAAGCTTTCTTT.

This clone occurred once. The genes are TRBV5-1 and TRBJ1-1; TRBD1 might be the D (6 bases). The V and J ends lost 2 bases and 7 bases respectively, with 12 bases between them. Germline V gene lookup returns CDR1 SGHRS and CDR2 YFSETQ. The CDR3 has 13 residues. CDR3 nucleotide sequence: TGCGCCAGCAGCTTTGACAGGACCTTTGAAGCTTTCTTT. It translates to CASSFDRTFEAFF. Complete variable domain (other parts from reference TRBV5-1 and TRBJ1-1): KAGVTQTPRYLIKTRGQQVTLSCSPISGHRSVSWYQQTPGQGLQFLFEYFSETQRNKGNFPGRFSGRQFSNSRSEMNVSTLELGDSALYLCASSFDRTFEAFFGQGTRLTVV.

This chain connects TRBV21-1 to TRBJ2-7; whether TRBD1, the table's D call, matches the DNA was not checked. TRBV21-1 is shown as a pseudogene. CDR3 size: 13 residues. The DNA for the CDR3 is TGTGCCAGCAGCAGTGGGGCCGTCGTCGAGCAGTACTTC. Translated: CASSSGAVVEQYF.

This sequence joins TRBV11-3 and TRBJ2-7; TRBD1 aligns across 9 bases. The CDR3 is 17 amino acids. Germline CDR1 SGHNT, CDR2 YENEEA. Trimming took 2 bases from V and 4 from J; bases not matched to a gene: 12. The CDR3 DNA sequence: TGTGCCAGCAGCTTACGGTCCGTAGGACAGGGGAATTACGAGCAGTACTTC. Amino acid sequence: CASSLRSVGQGNYEQYF.

V and J are TRBV4-2 and TRBJ2-5, with TRBD2 matching over 12 bases. The CDR3 is 16 residues long. V trimming: 4 bases; J trimming: 0 bases; junction bases outside the gene matches: 3. CDR1 is LGHNA, CDR2 YNFKEQ, per germline. This CDR3 reads CASSPRLAGDQETQYF. The CDR3, as DNA: TGTGCCAGCAGCCCGAGACTAGCGGGGGACCAAGAGACCCAGTACTTC.

The J gene is TRBJ1-1, the V gene TRBV20-1, with a weak D call TRBD1 (6 bases). The V gene lost 3 bases and the J gene lost 4 bases, with 12 bases spanning the gap. This CDR3 has 13 amino acids. CDR1 is DFQATT, CDR2 SNEGSKA, per germline (reference sequence). The CDR3: CSASSGGGTEAFF. The CDR3 DNA is TGCAGTGCTAGTTCCGGGGGCGGCACTGAAGCTTTCTTT.

The V and J genes are TRBV5-6 and TRBJ1-2; D unresolved. Trimming cost V 0 bases and J 8 bases, with 8 bases left between them. The germline V gene has CDR1 SGHDT and CDR2 YYEEEE. This CDR3 spans 12 amino acids. The CDR3 here is CASSLGQEGYTF. The CDR3 DNA sequence: TGTGCCAGCAGCTTGGGGCAGGAGGGCTACACCTTC.

The chain couples TRBV9 to TRBJ1-1; D not certain. V was pared by 0 bases and J by 4 bases, with 7 bases between. This CDR3 has 13 residues. Germline-derived CDR1 and CDR2 are SGDLS and YYNGEE. CDR3 in amino acids: CASSVGGTTEAFF. The CDR3 nucleotides are TGTGCCAGCAGCGTAGGGGGTACCACTGAAGCTTTCTTT.

The V gene is TRBV13, the J gene TRBJ1-4; TRBD1 matches at 7 bases. The CDR3 spans 16 residues. V was clipped by 2 bases and J by 0 bases; unmatched bases: 3. CDR1 is PRHDT, CDR2 FYEKMQ, per germline (reference sequence). CDR3 amino acids: CASSLRQGATNEKLFF. The CDR3 DNA follows: TGTGCCAGCAGCTTAAGGCAGGGGGCAACTAATGAAAAACTGTTTTTT.

This clone was detected once. The CDR3 reads CASSSGTSGGALEETQYF. The CDR3 nucleotides are TGCGCCAGCAGTTCCGGGACTAGCGGGGGGGCTCTGGAAGAGACCCAGTACTTC. V usage is TRBV5-1 and J usage is TRBJ2-5, with TRBD2 matching over 16 bases. The V and J ends lost 5 bases and 3 bases, in that order; junction bases with no gene match: 10. Germline loops: CDR1 SGHRS, CDR2 YFSETQ. The CDR3 has 18 amino acids.

The genes are TRBV6-6 and TRBJ1-5; a weak D match, TRBD1 (5 bases). The CDR3 sequence is 14 residues long. Germline assignment: CDR1 MNHNY and CDR2 SVGAGI (reference sequence). The V end was cut by 7 bases, the J end by 0 bases, with 10 bases between. Here the CDR3 reads CASKIDSSNQPQHF. The CDR3, as DNA: TGTGCCAGCAAGATAGACAGTAGCAATCAGCCCCAGCATTTT.

The chain carries TRBV30 and TRBJ1-2, with D maybe TRBD1 (5 bases). The V end was cut by 4 bases, the J end by 0 bases, with 18 bases between. The CDR3 has 16 amino acids. The germline CDR1 and CDR2 sequences are GTSNPN and SVGIG (reference sequence). CDR3 coding DNA: TGTGCCTGGACCCATCGAAGAGGGGTTACTAACTATGGCTACACCTTC. Protein sequence: CAWTHRRGVTNYGYTF.

V usage is TRBV19 and J usage is TRBJ2-6, with TRBD1 identical over 7 bases. This CDR3 comprises 19 residues. The germline gives CDR1 LNHDA, CDR2 SQIVND (reference sequence). Trimming at V came to 5 bases and at J to 0 bases, leaving 13 bases not matched to a gene. The CDR3 DNA reads TGTGCCAGTAGTTCGTCCGGGACAGAGCTGTACTCTGGGGCCAACGTCCTGACTTTC. The encoded protein is CASSSSGTELYSGANVLTF.

This clone was seen a single time. The genes are TRBV3-1 (or the pseudogene TRBV3-2) and TRBJ2-7; D gene uncertain. This CDR3 comprises 12 residues. V shed 6 bases and J shed 3 bases, with 9 bases lying between them. CDR1 and CDR2 from the germline V gene are LGHDT and YNNKEL (reference sequence). The CDR3 here is CASSHGRYEQYF. The DNA of the CDR3 is TGTGCCAGCAGTCACGGACGCTACGAGCAGTACTTC.

The CDR3, as DNA: TGTGCCTGGAGTGTACGGGGTGGGGAGACCCAGTACTTC. This codes for CAWSVRGGETQYF. The genes are TRBV30 and TRBJ2-5, with D possibly matching TRBD2 (5 bases). Germline CDR1 reads GTSNPN; CDR2 reads SVGIG (reference sequence). V was clipped by 0 bases and J by 5 bases, with 10 bases between them. The length of the CDR3 is 13 residues.

J is TRBJ2-1 and V is TRBV28; 7 bases map to TRBD1. CDR1 is MDHEN and CDR2 is SYDVKM in the germline V gene. The V segment lost 5 bases and the J segment 0 bases; nucleotides outside the gene matches: 4. The CDR3 is 15 amino acids. The CDR3 reads CASSLRDSSYNEQFF. CDR3 sequence (DNA): TGTGCCAGCAGTCTCCGGGACAGCTCCTACAATGAGCAGTTCTTC.

CDR3 DNA sequence: TGCGCCAGCAGCTTGGGCGCAGGGCTTGAAGCTTTCTTT. Residues: CASSLGAGLEAFF. This rearrangement joins TRBV5-1 to TRBJ1-1, with TRBD1 as a possible D gene (5 bases). V was trimmed by 0 bases and J by 7 bases, leaving 10 bases between them. CDR3 length equals 13 residues. CDR1 and CDR2 from the germline V gene are SGHRS and YFSETQ.

The genes are TRBV5-1 and TRBJ2-7, with a tentative D call TRBD1 (5 bases). The V gene lost 0 bases and the J gene lost 2 bases, with 12 bases spanning the gap. The CDR3 is 15 residues long. Germline V gives CDR1 SGHRS, CDR2 YFSETQ. The CDR3 here is CASSLDRYQAYEQYF. The CDR3 DNA reads TGCGCCAGCAGCTTGGACAGGTACCAAGCCTACGAGCAGTACTTC. The whole variable domain, remainder taken from reference TRBV5-1 and TRBJ2-7, is KAGVTQTPRYLIKTRGQQVTLSCSPISGHRSVSWYQQTPGQGLQFLFEYFSETQRNKGNFPGRFSGRQFSNSRSEMNVSTLELGDSALYLCASSLDRYQAYEQYFGPGTRLTVT.

The V call is TRBV5-6, the J call TRBJ1-6; TRBD1 might be the D (6 bases). This CDR3 is built from 12 residues. Trimming shortened V by 3 bases and J by 9 bases, and 7 bases separated the two germline ends. Germline CDR1 and CDR2: SGHDT and YYEEEE. The CDR3 sequence: CASSWGASPLHF. The CDR3 DNA is TGTGCCAGCAGCTGGGGGGCTTCACCCCTCCACTTT. The full variable domain, its missing parts supplied by reference TRBV5-6 and TRBJ1-6, is DAGVTQSPTHLIKTRGQQVTLRCSPKSGHDTVSWYQQALGQGPQFIFQYYEEEERQRGNFPDRFSGHQFPNYSSELNVNALLLGDSALYLCASSWGASPLHFGNGTRLTVT.

This clone showed up just a few times. The chain uses TRBV6-5 and TRBJ2-7; D may be TRBD2 (7 bases). Trimming stripped 7 bases from V and 3 bases from J, with 19 bases between. Germline V lookup: CDR1 MNHEY, CDR2 SVGAGI. The CDR3 covers 15 residues. The DNA for the CDR3 is TGTGCCAGCACCAAGGGGGGGGACGGCCGCTACGAGCAGTACTTC. Translating gives CASTKGGDGRYEQYF.

The V and J genes are TRBV2 and TRBJ2-2; no firm D call. The germline gives CDR1 SNHLY, CDR2 FYNNEI. The V gene lost 1 base and the J gene lost 9 bases, with 15 bases spanning the gap. The CDR3 loop spans 15 amino acids. The CDR3, as DNA: TGTGCCAGCAGTGAAGGGGTGACCAGAGCACGGGAGCTGTTTTTT. This codes for CASSEGVTRARELFF.

By share, this clone counts as medium-sized. V and J are TRBV7-9 and TRBJ1-5; D is unclear. The V gene lost 1 base and the J gene lost 6 bases, with 7 bases spanning the gap. CDR1 is SEHNR, CDR2 FQNEAQ, per germline (reference sequence). The CDR3 spans 13 residues. CDR3 DNA: TGTGCCAGCAGCTTAGTAGGCGGTCAGCCCCAGCATTTT. Its translation: CASSLVGGQPQHF. Supplemented by reference TRBV7-9 and TRBJ1-5, the full variable domain reads DTGVSQNPRHKITKRGQNVTFRCDPISEHNRLYWYRQTLGQGPEFLTYFQNEAQLEKSRLLSDRFSAERPKGSFSTLEIQRTEQGDSAMYLCASSLVGGQPQHFGDGTRLSIL.

The chain joins TRBV18 to TRBJ1-1; D is ambiguous. Deletions cut 3 bases from V and 4 bases from J, with 12 bases between. Per germline, CDR1 KGHSH and CDR2 LQKENI. There are 14 residues in the CDR3. The CDR3 protein is CASSPDVSGTEAFF. The DNA for the CDR3 is TGTGCCAGCTCACCCGATGTTAGTGGCACTGAAGCTTTCTTT.

This clone was seen just once. This rearrangement joins TRBV4-3 to TRBJ1-4; D is possibly TRBD1 (5 bases). The germline V gene has CDR1 LGHNA and CDR2 YSLEER. The V end was cut by 0 bases, the J end by 7 bases, with 12 bases between. The CDR3 extends over 15 amino acids. CDR3 bases: TGCGCCAGCAGCCAAGATCGCGGGGCTGGTGAAAAACTGTTTTTT. This codes for CASSQDRGAGEKLFF.

The gene calls are TRBV30 and TRBJ2-5; 8 nucleotides match TRBD2. CDR3 length equals 15 residues. With 3 bases clipped from V and 7 bases from J, the junction kept 13 bases outside the gene matches. Germline V gives CDR1 GTSNPN, CDR2 SVGIG (reference sequence). CDR3 coding DNA: TGTGCCTGGAGGGTGAGCGGGGGCCTCGGGAGGACCCAGTACTTC. Translated: CAWRVSGGLGRTQYF.

Only one count was recorded for this clone. The CDR3 nucleotides are TGTGCCAGCAGTGAAGCCCGTAGCAATCAGCCCCAGCATTTT. Amino acids: CASSEARSNQPQHF. J is TRBJ1-5 and V is TRBV6-1, with D hard to call. Trimming pared 0 bases from V and 0 bases from J, leaving 3 bases between. CDR3 size: 14 residues. Per germline, CDR1 MNHNS and CDR2 SASEGT.